Below are 19 T cell receptor beta chains sequenced from a single sample in a study of OX40 agonist ivuxolimab in advanced cancers. The repertoire was sequenced with immunoSEQ multiplex PCR; TCRdb's copy has only in-frame clones and lacks some. This table has about 67,000 clones, roughly 88% appearing once. The sequencing here drew on CD4+ or CD8+ T cells sorted from blood, taken in a trial of the OX40 agonist ivuxolimab. Receptors were obtained from an adult with an advanced solid tumor such as melanoma, head and neck, liver or kidney cancer.

CDR3 coding DNA: TGTGCCAGCAGTTTCGGACCTCTATTGAACACCGGGGAGCTGTTTTTT. Translating gives CASSFGPLLNTGELFF. This rearrangement joins TRBV9 to TRBJ2-2; unclear D gene. The CDR3 length is 16 residues. Trimming pared 5 bases from V and 1 base from J, leaving 15 bases between. The germline CDR1 and CDR2 sequences are SGDLS and YYNGEE. The full variable domain, completed using reference TRBV9 and TRBJ2-2, is DSGVTQTPKHLITATGQRVTLRCSPRSGDLSVYWYQQSLDQGLQFLIQYYNGEERAKGNILERFSAQQFPDLHSELNLSSLELGDSALYFCASSFGPLLNTGELFFGEGSRLTVL.

The genes are TRBV28 and TRBJ1-4; D is undetermined. CDR3 length equals 16 residues. V dropped 3 bases and J dropped 10 bases, with 21 bases sitting between them. Germline CDR1 reads MDHEN; CDR2 reads SYDVKM. CDR3 in DNA: TGTGCCAGCAGTTTGGATGTCGGGGTTGCGATAGGAAAACTGTTTTTT. Amino acids: CASSLDVGVAIGKLFF.

The CDR3 DNA follows: TGTGCCAGCAGCTGGCAGGGAGGGGCCCGCTCTGGGGCCAACGTCCTGACTTTC. Its translation: CASSWQGGARSGANVLTF. The genes are TRBV7-9 and TRBJ2-6; TRBD2 matches 7 bases. The ends lost 4 bases at V and 0 bases at J; junction bases unmatched: 9. Looked up from germline, CDR1 is SEHNR and CDR2 is FQNEAQ (reference sequence). The CDR3 runs 18 residues.

V and J are TRBV6-5 and TRBJ2-3; D is undetermined. Germline V lookup: CDR1 MNHEY, CDR2 SVGAGI. V was pared by 1 base and J by 5 bases, with 10 bases between. The CDR3 has 14 residues. CDR3 amino acids: CASSYLGPGDTQYF. The CDR3 DNA follows: TGTGCCAGCAGTTACTTGGGTCCCGGAGATACGCAGTATTTT.

The chain carries TRBV14 and TRBJ2-3, with D hard to call. CDR3 size: 13 residues. Germline assignment: CDR1 SGHDN and CDR2 FVKESK. The V end lost 1 base, the J end lost 6 bases, and 8 bases lay between the germline ends. The CDR3, as DNA: TGTGCCAGCAGCCAAGTGGAGTGGGATACGCAGTATTTT. The encoded protein is CASSQVEWDTQYF.

This chain links TRBV5-8 with TRBJ2-3; D perhaps matches TRBD1 (5 bases). The CDR3 length is 14 residues. V was trimmed by 6 bases and J by 2 bases, leaving 13 bases between them. Germline CDR1 SGHTS, CDR2 YDEGEE. The CDR3 here is CASTRTQFTDTQYF. CDR3 sequence (DNA): TGTGCCAGCACCCGGACACAATTCACAGATACGCAGTATTTT.

The chain links TRBV18 to TRBJ1-2; 9 bases agree with TRBD1. The CDR3 has 14 residues. V was pared by 2 bases and J by 7 bases, with 5 bases of the junction left unmatched. In germline, CDR1 is KGHSH, CDR2 LQKENI. CDR3 in amino acids: CASSPAGQGSGYTF. CDR3 sequence (DNA): TGTGCCAGCTCACCAGCCGGACAGGGGTCTGGCTACACCTTC.

V is TRBV28 and J is TRBJ1-2; 9 bases are a match to TRBD1. The CDR3 consists of 14 residues. Trimming removed 3 bases from V and 6 bases from J; junction bases left unmatched: 5. CDR1 and CDR2 (germline): MDHEN, SYDVKM. The CDR3 DNA is TGTGCCAGCAGTTTTCCGGGACAGGGAGATGGCTACACCTTC. It specifies CASSFPGQGDGYTF.

This clone occurred a few times. The chain couples TRBV4-2 to TRBJ1-3; D is ambiguous. V was cut by 0 bases and J by 0 bases, with 6 bases left in between. The CDR3 is made up of 15 amino acids. Germline V gene lookup returns CDR1 LGHNA and CDR2 YNFKEQ. The CDR3 DNA reads as TGTGCCAGCAGCCAAGATCAGCTCTCTGGAAACACCATATATTTT. It specifies CASSQDQLSGNTIYF.

This chain joins TRBV11-2 and TRBJ1-3, with a tentative D call TRBD1 (6 bases). The CDR3 contains 16 residues. V lost 1 base and J lost 3, with 13 bases in between. The germline V gene has CDR1 SGHAT and CDR2 FQNNGV. CDR3 coding DNA: TGTGCCAGCAGCTTAGTTCAGGGGATCGGTGGAAACACCATATATTTT. This translates into CASSLVQGIGGNTIYF.

The chain couples TRBV19 to TRBJ1-2; 8 bases fit TRBD1. The ends lost 2 bases at V and 3 bases at J; junction bases unmatched: 2. The CDR3 is made up of 14 amino acids. Germline CDR1 and CDR2: LNHDA and SQIVND (reference sequence). The CDR3 loop is CASSITGGDYGYTF. Here the CDR3 DNA reads TGTGCCAGTAGTATAACAGGGGGAGACTATGGCTACACCTTC.

The chain has TRBV5-1 and TRBJ1-4; D unclear. This CDR3 contains 14 residues. Germline V gene data show CDR1 as SGHRS and CDR2 as YFSETQ. The V and J ends lost 0 bases and 0 bases respectively, with 3 bases between them. For the CDR3, the DNA is TGCGCCAGCAGCTTGGTGGCAACTAATGAAAAACTGTTTTTT. Protein: CASSLVATNEKLFF.

The chain couples TRBV2 to TRBJ1-2; D is uncertain. CDR1 and CDR2 from the germline V gene are SNHLY and FYNNEI. The V gene lost 6 bases and the J gene lost 4 bases, with 18 bases spanning the gap. CDR3 length equals 15 residues. The DNA for the CDR3 is TGTGCCAGCAGAGAGGCCCGGGCACTTGGCTATGGCTACACCTTC. The encoded protein is CASREARALGYGYTF.

This chain links TRBV9 with TRBJ2-5, with D tentatively TRBD1 (6 bases). V was cut by 2 bases and J by 5 bases, with 10 bases left in between. The CDR3 runs 13 residues. Germline V gives CDR1 SGDLS, CDR2 YYNGEE. CDR3 residues: CASSVNTGETQYF. CDR3 in DNA: TGTGCCAGCAGCGTGAACACAGGGGAGACCCAGTACTTC.

The chain is built from TRBV11-2 and TRBJ1-2; perhaps TRBD1 as D (5 bases). The CDR3 runs to 13 residues. Germline loops: CDR1 SGHAT, CDR2 FQNNGV. V lost 6 bases and J 8 bases, leaving 16 bases between the germline ends. CDR3 protein: CASRKEGVGGYTF. DNA of the CDR3: TGTGCCAGCAGAAAGGAAGGGGTGGGAGGCTACACCTTC.

This sequence joins TRBV7-9 and TRBJ2-7, with 12 bases aligning to TRBD1. The trim removed 3 bases at V and 5 bases at J, leaving 5 bases unmatched. Germline loops: CDR1 SEHNR, CDR2 FQNEAQ (reference sequence). This CDR3 is 15 amino acids long. CDR3 DNA sequence: TGTGCCAGCAGCTTGGAGGGGACAGGGGGCGACGAGCAGTACTTC. Protein product: CASSLEGTGGDEQYF.

The chain has TRBV14 and TRBJ1-2; D ambiguous. V lost 0 bases to trimming and J lost 4 bases, with 3 bases between them. This CDR3 spans 12 amino acids. Looked up from germline, CDR1 is SGHDN and CDR2 is FVKESK. CDR3 bases: TGTGCCAGCAGCCAAGACTCCTATGGCTACACCTTC. Residues: CASSQDSYGYTF. Full variable domain (rest looked up from reference TRBV14 and TRBJ1-2): EAGVTQFPSHSVIEKGQTVTLRCDPISGHDNLYWYRRVMGKEIKFLLHFVKESKQDESGMPNNRFLAERTGGTYSTLKVQPAELEDSGVYFCASSQDSYGYTFGSGTRLTVV.

The chain recombines TRBV6-1 with TRBJ1-1; unclear D gene. The ends were cut back, 6 bases at V and 1 base at J, with 3 bases in the middle. In germline, CDR1 is MNHNS, CDR2 SASEGT. The length of the CDR3 is 11 residues. In DNA, the CDR3 is TGTGCCAGCAGATCGAACACTGAAGCTTTCTTT. This encodes CASRSNTEAFF.

The genes are TRBV4-2 and TRBJ2-7, with D perhaps matching TRBD1 (6 bases). Germline V gene lookup returns CDR1 LGHNA and CDR2 YNFKEQ. CDR3 length: 14 residues. The germline V and J ends were trimmed by 0 bases and 4 bases, with 10 bases remaining between them. The CDR3 reads CASSQDLGAYEQYF. The CDR3 bases are TGTGCCAGCAGCCAAGATCTGGGGGCTTACGAGCAGTACTTC.